This entry features one TCR beta chain sequence. It was during active infection that Seattle patients were enrolled and then longitudinally followed. The CDR3 spans 15 residues. The V gene's germline CDR1 is SEHNR and CDR2 FQNEAQ (reference sequence). V trimming: 5 bases; J trimming: 4 bases; junction bases outside the gene matches: 8. The data stem from a study of blood T cell repertoires in COVID-19. Study-wide background: Acute and convalescent COVID-19 specimens originated in the United States, Italy and Spain. PBMCs, B-cell-depleted T cells, or T cells provided the cDNA or gDNA that made up the material.

In the original processing: It was from reference gene primer amplification that nucleated cell counts were estimated. TCRdb's copy holds only in-frame clones and misses some; the assay was immunoSEQ multiplex PCR. For V, J and clone size, that table is used; D and trimming come from the DNA. In the table there are about 130,000 clones, around four fifths of which are singletons. The clonotype was recovered from a man older than 75 with COVID-19, enrolled during active disease. V usage is TRBV7-9 and J usage is TRBJ2-3; 8 positions agree with TRBD2. The sample consisted of peripheral blood. CDR3 DNA sequence: TGTGCCAGCAGCGCTGGCGGGGGGCCCGCAGATACGCAGTATTTT. Its translation is CASSAGGGPADTQYF.